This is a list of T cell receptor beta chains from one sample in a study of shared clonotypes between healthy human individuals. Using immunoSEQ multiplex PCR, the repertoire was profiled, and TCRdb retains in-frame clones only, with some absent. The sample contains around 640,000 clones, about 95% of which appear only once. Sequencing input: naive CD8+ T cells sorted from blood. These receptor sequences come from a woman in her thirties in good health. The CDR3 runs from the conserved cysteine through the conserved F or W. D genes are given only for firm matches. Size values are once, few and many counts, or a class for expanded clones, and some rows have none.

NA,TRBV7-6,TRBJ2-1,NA,TGTGCCAGCAGCTTAGACACAGAAGGAAATGAGCAGTTCTTC,CASSLDTEGNEQFF
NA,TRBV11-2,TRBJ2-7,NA,TGTGCCAGCAGCTCAGTCCACGAGCAGTACTTC,CASSSVHEQYF
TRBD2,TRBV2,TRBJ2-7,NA,TGTGCCAGCTCCGTAGCGGGAGGAGGCGGGGAGCAGTACTTC,CASSVAGGGGEQYF
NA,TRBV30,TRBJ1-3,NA,TGTGCCTGGCTAGACTGGAGCTCTGGAAACACCATATATTTT,CAWLDWSSGNTIYF
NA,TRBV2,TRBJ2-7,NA,TGTGCCAGCAGGGACGGCTCCTACGAGCAGTACTTC,CASRDGSYEQYF
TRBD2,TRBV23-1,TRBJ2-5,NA,TGCGCCAGCAGAACAAAGAGGACTAGCGGGAGACAACAAGAGACCCAGTACTTC,CASRTKRTSGRQQETQYF
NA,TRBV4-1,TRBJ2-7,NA,TGCGCCAGCAGTCCCGACAGAGGTGGGTACTACGAGCAGTACTTC,CASSPDRGGYYEQYF
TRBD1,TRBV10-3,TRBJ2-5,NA,TGTGCCATCAGTGAGGGACAGGGGGGCGATGGCGAGACCCAGTACTTC,CAISEGQGGDGETQYF
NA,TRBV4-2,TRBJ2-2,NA,TGTGCCAGCAGCCCGAGACAGGCATTTCGTTTTTTGGAGCTGTTTTTT,CASSPRQAFRFLELFF
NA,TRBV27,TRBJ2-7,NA,TGTGCCAGCAGTTTAGGGCGGGACTACGAGCAGTACTTC,CASSLGRDYEQYF
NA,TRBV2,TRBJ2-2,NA,TGTGCCAGCAGTTTTGGAACCGGGGAGCTGTTTTTT,CASSFGTGELFF
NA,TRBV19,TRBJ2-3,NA,TGTGCCAGTAGTATTGGGGGGACGGGCACAGATACGCAGTATTTT,CASSIGGTGTDTQYF
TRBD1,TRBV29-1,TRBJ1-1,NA,TGCAGCGTTGGAGAGGGGGCGGCTGAAGCTTTCTTT,CSVGEGAAEAFF
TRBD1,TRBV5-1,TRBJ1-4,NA,TGCGCCAGCAGCTTAGGTGAAGGGGGCCTTAATGAAAAACTGTTTTTT,CASSLGEGGLNEKLFF
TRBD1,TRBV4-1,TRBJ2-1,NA,TGCGCCAGCAGCCAAGCGGGGGGACAGGGGGCGAATGAGCAGTTCTTC,CASSQAGGQGANEQFF
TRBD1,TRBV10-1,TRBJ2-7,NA,TGCGCCAGCAGTGTTGGGACAGGGGACCAGTACTTC,CASSVGTGDQYF
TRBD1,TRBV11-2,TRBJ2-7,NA,TGTGCCAGCAGCTTAGATCCTGTTTGGACAGGGGGCACCTACGAGCAGTACTTC,CASSLDPVWTGGTYEQYF
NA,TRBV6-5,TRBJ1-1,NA,TGTGCCAGCGGCAGGGGCGTGAACACTGAAGCTTTCTTT,CASGRGVNTEAFF
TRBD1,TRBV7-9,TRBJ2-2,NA,TGTGCCAGCAGCCCCCATGGACAGGGAAACACCGGGGAGCTGTTTTTT,CASSPHGQGNTGELFF
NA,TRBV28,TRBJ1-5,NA,TGTGCCAGCAAGGGTGTACTAAATCAGCCCCAGCATTTT,CASKGVLNQPQHF
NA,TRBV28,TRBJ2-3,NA,TGTGCCAGCAGTTTAACGGGGTTAGCTGGAGATACGCAGTATTTT,CASSLTGLAGDTQYF
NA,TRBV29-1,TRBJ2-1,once,TGCAGCGTTGAAGAAGTAGGGAATGAGCAGTTCTTC,CSVEEVGNEQFF
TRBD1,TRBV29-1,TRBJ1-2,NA,TGCAGCGGGACAGGGGGCTATGGCTACACCTTC,CSGTGGYGYTF
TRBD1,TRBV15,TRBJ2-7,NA,TGTGCCACCAGCGCAGGAGACAGGGGTAACTACGAGCAGTACTTC,CATSAGDRGNYEQYF
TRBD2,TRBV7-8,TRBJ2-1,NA,TGTGCCAGCAGCTTAGCCGGACTAGCGGGAGGTGTCAGCACCTACAATGAGCAGTTCTTC,CASSLAGLAGGVSTYNEQFF
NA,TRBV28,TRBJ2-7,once,TGTGCCAGCAGTCTCCGATCCTACGAGCAGTACTTC,CASSLRSYEQYF
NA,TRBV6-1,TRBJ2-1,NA,TGTGCCGGGTCGCCTGGGCGTGGCGGGTCAGGTGAGCAGTTCTTC,CAGSPGRGGSGEQFF